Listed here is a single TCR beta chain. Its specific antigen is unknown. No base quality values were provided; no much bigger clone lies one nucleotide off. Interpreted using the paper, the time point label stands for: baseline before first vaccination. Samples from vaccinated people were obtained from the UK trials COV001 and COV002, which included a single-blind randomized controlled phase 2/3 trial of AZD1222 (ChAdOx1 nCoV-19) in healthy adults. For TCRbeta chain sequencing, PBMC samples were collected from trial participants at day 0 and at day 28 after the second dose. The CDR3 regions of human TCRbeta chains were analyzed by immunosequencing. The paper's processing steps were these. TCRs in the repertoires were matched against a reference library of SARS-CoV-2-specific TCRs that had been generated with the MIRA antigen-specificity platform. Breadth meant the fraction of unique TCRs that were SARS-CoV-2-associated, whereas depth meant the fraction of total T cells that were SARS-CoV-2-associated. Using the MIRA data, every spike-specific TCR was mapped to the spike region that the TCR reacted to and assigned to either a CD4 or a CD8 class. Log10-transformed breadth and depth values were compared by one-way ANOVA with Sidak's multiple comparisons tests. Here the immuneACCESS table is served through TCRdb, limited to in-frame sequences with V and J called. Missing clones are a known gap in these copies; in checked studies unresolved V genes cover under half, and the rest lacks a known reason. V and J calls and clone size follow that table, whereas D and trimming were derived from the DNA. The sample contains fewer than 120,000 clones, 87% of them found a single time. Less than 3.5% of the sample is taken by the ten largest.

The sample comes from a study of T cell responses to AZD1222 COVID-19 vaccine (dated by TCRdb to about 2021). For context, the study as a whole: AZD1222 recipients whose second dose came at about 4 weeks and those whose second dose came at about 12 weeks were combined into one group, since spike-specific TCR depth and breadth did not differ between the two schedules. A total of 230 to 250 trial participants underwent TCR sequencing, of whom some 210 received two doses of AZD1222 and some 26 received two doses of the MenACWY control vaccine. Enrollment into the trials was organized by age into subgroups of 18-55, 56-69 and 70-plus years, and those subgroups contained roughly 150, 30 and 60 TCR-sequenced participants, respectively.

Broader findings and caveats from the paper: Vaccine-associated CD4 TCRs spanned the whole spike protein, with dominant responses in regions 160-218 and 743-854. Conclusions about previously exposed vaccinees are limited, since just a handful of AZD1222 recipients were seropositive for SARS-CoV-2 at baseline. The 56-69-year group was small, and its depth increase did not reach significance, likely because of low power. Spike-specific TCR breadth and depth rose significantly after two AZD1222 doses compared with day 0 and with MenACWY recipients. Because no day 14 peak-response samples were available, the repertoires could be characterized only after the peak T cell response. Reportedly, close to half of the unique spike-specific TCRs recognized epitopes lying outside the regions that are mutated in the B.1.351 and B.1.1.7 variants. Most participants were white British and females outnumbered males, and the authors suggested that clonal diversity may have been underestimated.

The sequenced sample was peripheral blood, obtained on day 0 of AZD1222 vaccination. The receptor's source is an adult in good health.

The CDR3 reads CASSLRGGAYNEQFF. At the DNA level, the sequence is TGTGCCAGCAGCTTACGCGGGGGGGCCTACAATGAGCAGTTCTTC. Recombination joined TRBV11-3 with TRBJ2-1; TRBD2 aligns with 9 central bases. Taken from the germline V gene, the CDR1 and CDR2 loops are SGHNT and YENEEA. There are 15 amino acids in the CDR3, from cysteine to phenylalanine inclusive. Here the CDR3 DNA is all that survives: 45 bases in frame from base 1. The V end gives up 2 bases and the J end 2 bases, leaving 1 base in the junction not matched to a gene.